Listed below are T cell receptor beta chains from one sample, sequenced in a study of spatial heterogeneity in lung cancer. In TCRdb, the 5' RACE reads were re-called with MiXCR into one record per CDR3 protein. The repertoire holds 35,000 to 55,000 distinct CDR3 sequences, around 13% seen once, with about 55% in the top ten. The material sequenced was PBMCs, taken at surgery. Receptor source: a male donor with early-stage non-small cell lung cancer. The CDR3 runs from the conserved cysteine through the conserved F or W. Each record gives: J gene, clone size, D gene, V gene, CDR3 length, CDR3 DNA, CDR3 protein. The D gene is left open where the match is weak. Clone size is not always given. Where it is, it says once, few, many or a class for expanded clones.

TRBJ1-2 | many | . | TRBV11-2 | 12 | TGTGCCAGCAGCTCGGCCGAAGGGGGCTACACCTTC | CASSSAEGGYTF
TRBJ2-5 | many | TRBD1 | TRBV28 | 15 | TGTGCCAGCAACTTAGGGACAGGGGTCTTGGAGACCCAGTACTTC | CASNLGTGVLETQYF
TRBJ2-1 | many | TRBD2 | TRBV29-1 | 15 | TGCAGCGTTAGTCCCCGGCTAGCGGGAGGACATGAGCAGTTCTTC | CSVSPRLAGGHEQFF
TRBJ2-7 | . | . | TRBV5-5 | 15 | TGTGCCAGCAGCTTGGTCAGGGGACCTACCTACGAGCAGTACTTC | CASSLVRGPTYEQYF
TRBJ2-2 | few | . | TRBV2 | 17 | TGTGCCAGCAGAATATTTCGGGAGAGCACGAACACCGGGGAGCTGTTTTTT | CASRIFRESTNTGELFF
TRBJ1-2 | . | . | TRBV12-2 | 16 | TGTGCAAGTCGCTTAGCCGGGACACGAATTGGCTATGGCTACACCTTC | CASRLAGTRIGYGYTF
TRBJ2-1 | . | . | TRBV5-1 | 14 | TGCGCCAGCGGGCCGAGGGACGGGGACAATGAGCAGTTCTTC | CASGPRDGDNEQFF
TRBJ1-1 | . | . | TRBV5-6 | 12 | TGTGCCAGCAGCTTCGCTATCGCCGACGGGACATTC | CASSFAIADGTF
TRBJ1-5 | many | . | TRBV6-6 | 12 | TGTGCCAGCAGCCCGTGGAATCAGCCCCAGCATTTT | CASSPWNQPQHF
TRBJ1-1 | . | TRBD1 | TRBV7-9 | 13 | TGTGCCAGCACCCTGACAGGGGGCGACTTCGCTTTCTTT | CASTLTGGDFAFF
TRBJ2-2 | few | TRBD1 | TRBV5-1 | 15 | TGCGCCAGCAACCCGGGACAGGCGAACACCGGGGAGCTGTTTTTT | CASNPGQANTGELFF
TRBJ2-7 | few | . | TRBV6-5 | 14 | TGTGCCAGCAGTTACTCGACAACCCACTACGAGCAGTACTTC | CASSYSTTHYEQYF
TRBJ2-7 | many | . | TRBV7-2 | 13 | TGTGCCAGCAGCTTTGCCAAGGCAGCCGAGCAGTACTTC | CASSFAKAAEQYF
TRBJ2-7 | few | . | TRBV11-2 | 13 | TGTGCCAGCAGCTTTCCCAGGGCTTACGAGCAGTACTTC | CASSFPRAYEQYF
TRBJ2-7 | few | . | TRBV30 | 14 | TGTGCCTGGACCGGACAGACGAGCTCCTACGAGCAGTACTTC | CAWTGQTSSYEQYF
TRBJ2-3 | . | . | TRBV5-1 | 13 | TGCGCCAGCAGCTTGGCCCCCACAGATACGCAGTATTTT | CASSLAPTDTQYF
TRBJ1-6 | . | . | TRBV7-2 | 14 | TGTGCCAGCAGCCCCGGACGGGCCCAATCACCCCTCCACTTT | CASSPGRAQSPLHF
TRBJ1-2 | few | . | TRBV29-1 | 12 | TGCAGCGTTGATAGGCCAGGGAGCGGCTACACCTTC | CSVDRPGSGYTF
TRBJ2-7 | . | . | TRBV6-5 | 15 | TGTGCCAGCAGTTACTCTCCGGGTAACTCCTACGAGCAGTACTTC | CASSYSPGNSYEQYF
TRBJ2-7 | many | TRBD1 | TRBV5-1 | 13 | TGCGCCAGCAGCCCGACAGGGACCTACGAGCAGTACTTC | CASSPTGTYEQYF
TRBJ1-4 | . | . | TRBV12-3/TRBV12-4 | 15 | TGTGCCAGCAGTTTATCGGGGGACAATTGGGAAAAACTGTTTTTT | CASSLSGDNWEKLFF
TRBJ2-7 | . | . | TRBV29-1 | 11 | TGCAGCGTTGGGGAAGGACCCGAGCAGTACTTC | CSVGEGPEQYF